This TCR beta chain appears in the sequencing data of a study of type 1 regulatory T cells. Study-wide background: T-allo10 is a Tr1-enriched, alloantigen-specific CD4 T cell product made in vitro.

A note on this clonotype: No antigen is known for it.

Study-level findings and limits: Tr1 cells had a more restricted TCR repertoire than non-Tr1 cells.

TCRdb recomputed calls from the reads with MiXCR, one row per CDR3 protein. The table has about 59,000 distinct CDR3 sequences, less than 65% seen once. Trimming took 7 bases from V and 5 from J, leaving 14 bases between them. The V gene's germline CDR1 is SQVTM and CDR2 ANQGSEA. CDR3 length equals 12 residues. The rearrangement joins TRBV29-1 to TRBJ2-5, with D perhaps TRBD1 (6 bases). The sequencing input was cultured non-Tr1 T cells, either the whole culture or a sorted T cell fraction (not recorded which). This TCR was sampled from a human donor in good health. The CDR3 nucleotides read TGCAGCGAAGGTGGGGGCCGCGAGACCCAGTACTTC. Protein: CSEGGGRETQYF.